A single sample is the source of the 24 T cell receptor beta chains below, sequenced in a study of T cell responses to AZD1222 COVID-19 vaccine. Libraries were prepared by immunoSEQ multiplex PCR; TCRdb keeps only in-frame clonotypes and omits some of them. The sample yields nearly 200,000 clones, roughly 92% seen once. Sequences were derived from peripheral blood, sampled 28 days after the second AZD1222 dose. All receptors come from an adult who received the AZD1222 COVID-19 vaccine.

This clone was seen just once. CDR3 DNA: TGTGCCAGCACCTCTAATTCCGCGAGCAATCAGCCCCAGCATTTT. This translates into CASTSNSASNQPQHF. The chain has TRBV28 and TRBJ1-5; unclear D gene. The V end lost 7 bases, the J end lost 1 base, and 14 bases lay between the germline ends. The germline V gene has CDR1 MDHEN and CDR2 SYDVKM. The CDR3 covers 15 residues.

The rearrangement links TRBV24-1 to TRBJ1-1, with D possibly TRBD1 on 6 matching bases. Germline V gene data show CDR1 as KGHDR and CDR2 as SFDVKD. The CDR3 contains 13 residues. The germline V and J ends were trimmed by 9 bases and 1 base, with 11 bases remaining between them. CDR3 protein: CATRGLGNTEAFF. DNA for the CDR3: TGTGCCACCCGGGGGCTGGGGAACACTGAAGCTTTCTTT.

The gene calls are TRBV27 and TRBJ1-1, with D tentatively TRBD1 (5 bases). The CDR3 has 14 amino acids. Germline-derived CDR1 and CDR2 are MNHEY and SMNVEV (reference sequence). Deletions cut 0 bases from V and 1 base from J, with 6 bases between. CDR3 amino acids: CASSLSGRNTEAFF. The CDR3 DNA is TGTGCCAGCAGTTTATCGGGACGGAACACTGAAGCTTTCTTT.

V gene TRBV9 combines with J gene TRBJ1-6; the D is unclear. V lost 4 bases to trimming and J lost 3 bases, with 8 bases between them. The CDR3 has 14 amino acids. Germline V CDR1 and CDR2: SGDLS, YYNGEE. CDR3 region: CASSPSDYNSPLHF. CDR3 bases: TGTGCCAGCAGCCCTTCGGACTATAATTCACCCCTCCACTTT.

This rearrangement joins TRBV18 to TRBJ1-1; a weak D match, TRBD1 (6 bases). V lost 2 bases and J 2 bases, leaving 9 bases between the germline ends. Germline CDR1 KGHSH, CDR2 LQKENI. This CDR3 spans 14 amino acids. CDR3 nucleotides: TGTGCCAGCTCACCAGCGACAGGCAACACTGAAGCTTTCTTT. Its protein is CASSPATGNTEAFF.

V usage is TRBV2 and J usage is TRBJ1-4; no reliable D call. The CDR3 contains 11 residues. The germline V and J ends were trimmed by 3 bases and 6 bases, with 2 bases remaining between them. Per the germline V gene, CDR1 is SNHLY and CDR2 is FYNNEI. In DNA, the CDR3 is TGTGCCAGCAGTGACTATGAAAAACTGTTTTTT. This encodes CASSDYEKLFF.

This chain connects TRBV6-2 or TRBV6-3 to TRBJ1-5; D unclear. V was cut by 5 bases and J by 4 bases, with 15 bases left in between. The length of the CDR3 is 15 residues. Germline-derived CDR1 and CDR2 are MNHEY and SVGEGT. This CDR3 is CASSTLGSGNQPQHF. The CDR3 DNA follows: TGTGCCAGCAGTACTCTCGGATCGGGGAATCAGCCCCAGCATTTT.

This clone has a handful of counts. CDR3 protein: CSGSTGPNEKLFF. Here the CDR3 DNA reads TGCAGCGGATCGACAGGACCAAATGAAAAACTGTTTTTT. The gene calls are TRBV29-1 and TRBJ1-4, with D perhaps TRBD1 (6 bases). Deletions cut 7 bases from V and 5 bases from J, with 14 bases between. The CDR3 sequence is 13 residues long. Per germline, CDR1 SQVTM and CDR2 ANQGSEA.

This CDR3 reads CAWSVRGGLGNTIYF. DNA for the CDR3: TGTGCCTGGAGTGTACGAGGTGGTCTTGGGAACACCATATATTTT. This chain links TRBV30 with TRBJ1-3; D gene unclear. From germline, CDR1 is GTSNPN and CDR2 SVGIG (reference sequence). V was shortened by 0 bases and J by 7 bases, with 16 bases between the two germline ends. The CDR3 contains 15 residues.

The CDR3 here is CASSPAGRKSSYEQYF. In nucleotides, the CDR3 is TGTGCCAGTAGTCCTGCGGGACGGAAAAGCTCCTACGAGCAGTACTTC. The chain carries TRBV19 and TRBJ2-7; maybe TRBD2 (6 bases). The germline gives CDR1 LNHDA, CDR2 SQIVND (reference sequence). The CDR3 is made up of 16 amino acids. The ends were cut back, 5 bases at V and 0 bases at J, with 17 bases in the middle. Full variable domain (missing parts from reference TRBV19 and TRBJ2-7): DGGITQSPKYLFRKEGQNVTLSCEQNLNHDAMYWYRQDPGQGLRLIYYSQIVNDFQKGDIAEGYSVSREKKESFPLTVTSAQKNPTAFYLCASSPAGRKSSYEQYFGPGTRLTVT.

The rearrangement links TRBV19 to TRBJ1-2, with TRBD1 matching over 9 bases. With V trimmed by 5 bases and J by 4 bases, 5 bases remained unmatched. Per germline, CDR1 LNHDA and CDR2 SQIVND (reference sequence). The CDR3 spans 14 residues. CDR3 loop: CASSSTGGPYGYTF. CDR3 bases: TGTGCCAGTAGTTCCACAGGGGGCCCCTATGGCTACACCTTC.

The V gene is TRBV12-3 or TRBV12-4, the J gene TRBJ1-6, with 10 positions matching TRBD1. V gave up 3 bases and J gave up 14 bases; unmatched junction bases: 4. The CDR3 consists of 13 residues. DNA of the CDR3: TGTGCCAGCAGTTTGGGGACAGGGGTAACCCTCCACTTT. Translation: CASSLGTGVTLHF.

V and J are TRBV3-1 (or the pseudogene TRBV3-2) and TRBJ1-3; D remains ambiguous. Between the trimmed V and J ends, which lost 0 bases and 2 bases, there was a span of 8 bases. The CDR3 spans 15 residues. Germline CDR1 and CDR2: LGHDT and YNNKEL (reference sequence). The CDR3 spells CASSQDQGAGNTIYF. The CDR3 DNA is TGTGCCAGCAGCCAAGATCAAGGCGCTGGAAACACCATATATTTT.

The genes are TRBV6-5 and TRBJ1-3, with no clear D. CDR3 size: 15 residues. The V gene's germline CDR1 is MNHEY and CDR2 SVGAGI. The germline V and J ends were trimmed by 7 bases and 2 bases, with 15 bases remaining between them. DNA for the CDR3: TGTGCCAGCACAGAGACGGGGAGCCCTGGAAACACCATATATTTT. Translated, it gives CASTETGSPGNTIYF.

The chain is built from TRBV6-5 and TRBJ1-4, with D perhaps TRBD1 (6 bases). Looked up from germline, CDR1 is MNHEY and CDR2 is SVGAGI. The germline V and J ends were trimmed by 4 bases and 3 bases, with 9 bases remaining between them. The CDR3 covers 14 residues. Here the CDR3 reads CASSFGQSNEKLFF. The CDR3 region has the DNA TGTGCCAGCAGTTTCGGACAGTCTAATGAAAAACTGTTTTTT.

The V call is TRBV10-2, the J call TRBJ2-1; possibly TRBD2 for D (5 bases). Germline V gene sequence: CDR1 WSHSY, CDR2 SAAADI. This CDR3 is built from 14 residues. Between the trimmed V and J ends, which lost 10 bases and 3 bases, there was a span of 16 bases. The CDR3 spells CATAGVSSYNEQFF. The CDR3 coding sequence is TGCGCCACCGCCGGGGTTAGCAGCTACAATGAGCAGTTCTTC.

V is TRBV9 and J is TRBJ1-1, with 7 bases lining up with TRBD1. The CDR3 contains 15 residues. The J segment lost 0 bases and the V segment lost 2 bases, leaving 4 bases of the junction unmatched. Germline loops: CDR1 SGDLS, CDR2 YYNGEE. The CDR3: CASSVGDSMNTEAFF. DNA of the CDR3: TGTGCCAGCAGCGTTGGGGACAGCATGAACACTGAAGCTTTCTTT. The entire variable domain, with the rest obtained from reference TRBV9 and TRBJ1-1, is as follows: DSGVTQTPKHLITATGQRVTLRCSPRSGDLSVYWYQQSLDQGLQFLIQYYNGEERAKGNILERFSAQQFPDLHSELNLSSLELGDSALYFCASSVGDSMNTEAFFGQGTRLTVV.

The genes are TRBV30 and TRBJ1-2, with 10 bases matching TRBD1. The length of the CDR3 is 14 residues. Per the germline V gene, CDR1 is GTSNPN and CDR2 is SVGIG (reference sequence). Trimming cost V 8 bases and J 1 base; bases outside gene matches: 7. CDR3 sequence: CAQGDRGLNYGYTF. As DNA, the CDR3 is TGTGCCCAAGGGGACAGGGGACTTAACTATGGCTACACCTTC.

This sequence joins TRBV5-1 and TRBJ1-6, with D possibly being TRBD1 (6 bases). This CDR3 contains 15 residues. The germline V gene encodes CDR1 SGHRS and CDR2 YFSETQ. Trimming shortened V by 0 bases and J by 7 bases, and 11 bases separated the two germline ends. The DNA of the CDR3 is TGCGCCAGCAGCTTGGGCGGGGGCGGAAATTCACCCCTCCACTTT. It translates to CASSLGGGGNSPLHF.

V usage is TRBV6-5 and J usage is TRBJ1-1; D not resolved. Germline CDR1 MNHEY, CDR2 SVGAGI. The CDR3 length is 14 residues. Trimming left V 3 bases short and J 8 bases short, with 16 bases between. The CDR3 nucleotides read TGTGCCAGCAGTTATGGCCCGCCCCTGAGCGAAGCTTTCTTT. Its protein is CASSYGPPLSEAFF.

A single count supports this clone. This rearrangement joins TRBV6-2 or TRBV6-3 to TRBJ1-6; D gene unclear. Germline values: CDR1 MNHEY, CDR2 SVGEGT. There are 11 residues in the CDR3. V lost 4 bases and J lost 10, with 5 bases in between. The DNA of the CDR3 is TGTGCCAGCAGTTCGGCGTCACCCCTCCACTTT. Amino acids: CASSSASPLHF.

This clone was recorded only once. The gene calls are TRBV6-6 and TRBJ2-7, with 13 bases that match TRBD2. Germline-derived CDR1 and CDR2 are MNHNY and SVGAGI (reference sequence). The CDR3 is 15 residues long. J was trimmed by 6 bases and V by 6 bases; bases with no gene match: 8. The CDR3 DNA follows: TGTGCCAGCAGAGCACTAGCGGGGGGGCCCGGCGAGCAGTACTTC. Protein product: CASRALAGGPGEQYF.

The chain couples TRBV14 to TRBJ1-1, with 9 nucleotides matching TRBD1. V gave up 6 bases and J gave up 11 bases; unmatched junction bases: 16. CDR1 is SGHDN, CDR2 FVKESK, per germline. This CDR3 is 15 amino acids long. The CDR3: CASSPRTGAREMAFF. DNA for the CDR3: TGTGCCAGCAGTCCCCGGACAGGGGCCCGCGAGATGGCTTTCTTT.

This chain links TRBV11-3 with TRBJ1-1; D not certain. The CDR3 is made up of 13 amino acids. V lost 3 bases and J 1 base, leaving 6 bases between the germline ends. Germline V gene sequence: CDR1 SGHNT, CDR2 YENEEA. CDR3 nucleotides: TGTGCCAGCAGCTTGGAGACGAACACTGAAGCTTTCTTT. This gives the protein CASSLETNTEAFF. Full variable domain (remainder filled in from reference TRBV11-3 and TRBJ1-1): EAGVVQSPRYKIIEKKQPVAFWCNPISGHNTLYWYLQNLGQGPELLIRYENEEAVDDSQLPKDRFSAERLKGVDSTLKIQPAELGDSAVYLCASSLETNTEAFFGQGTRLTVV.